The 27 T cell receptor beta chains given below trace back to one sample, sequenced in a study of blood T cells in healthy people across ages. Primed by a sample-barcoded 5' primer and a J-beta primer mix, a second PCR proceeded for about 6 to 12 cycles. In TCRdb, the 5' RACE reads were re-called with MiXCR into one record per CDR3 protein. The sample carries fewer than 800,000 distinct CDR3 sequences, roughly 32% recorded once. Sequenced input: blood. The source of these receptors is an elderly woman in good health.

This clonotype was seen ten or more times. This sequence joins TRBV5-6 and TRBJ1-2; D remains ambiguous. The CDR3 covers 14 residues. In germline, CDR1 is SGHDT, CDR2 YYEEEE. Trimming took off 5 bases at V and 6 bases at J, with 17 bases between the two ends. CDR3: CASRRTRLRDGYTF. CDR3 bases: TGTGCCAGCAGACGGACGAGGCTGCGCGATGGCTACACCTTC. The full variable domain, completed using reference TRBV5-6 and TRBJ1-2, is DAGVTQSPTHLIKTRGQQVTLRCSPKSGHDTVSWYQQALGQGPQFIFQYYEEEERQRGNFPDRFSGHQFPNYSSELNVNALLLGDSALYLCASRRTRLRDGYTFGSGTRLTVV.

This clonotype was counted between two and nine times. The rearrangement links TRBV20-1 to TRBJ1-6; 7 nucleotides line up with TRBD1. V was clipped by 6 bases and J by 7 bases; unmatched bases: 9. Germline assignment: CDR1 DFQATT and CDR2 SNEGSKA (reference sequence). This CDR3 has 14 residues. Here the CDR3 reads CSAVSTGKNSPLHF. The CDR3 DNA follows: TGCAGTGCAGTCTCGACAGGGAAAAATTCACCCCTCCACTTT.

The sample holds one count of this clonotype. No conserved phenylalanine or tryptophan ends this CDR3, so it is likely a read error. V and J are TRBV15 and TRBJ2-1; 10 bases match TRBD1. CDR3 length: 16 residues. Per germline, CDR1 LNHNV and CDR2 YYDKDF (reference sequence). The J segment lost 11 bases and the V segment lost 0 bases, leaving 10 bases of the junction unmatched. As DNA, the CDR3 is TGTGCCACCAGCAGAGATCGGGGACAGGGGAGGAGTAAGCAGTTCGTC. Its protein product is CATSRDRGQGRSKQFV.

Many counts were recorded for this clonotype. The genes are TRBV30 and TRBJ2-5; no reliable D call. Trimming removed 2 bases from V and 2 bases from J, with 12 bases in between. The CDR3 is 14 residues long. Germline V gene data show CDR1 as GTSNPN and CDR2 as SVGIG (reference sequence). CDR3 bases: TGTGCCTGGAGTAGGAACTACCGACAAGAGACCCAGTACTTC. Translation: CAWSRNYRQETQYF.

This clonotype was counted many times. The chain combines TRBV28 with TRBJ2-7; D unresolved. This CDR3 region has 11 residues. V was trimmed by 3 bases and J by 5 bases, leaving 5 bases between them. Looked up from germline, CDR1 is MDHEN and CDR2 is SYDVKM. CDR3 sequence: CASSFFHEQYF. DNA of the CDR3: TGTGCCAGCAGTTTCTTCCACGAGCAGTACTTC. Looking up the rest from reference TRBV28 and TRBJ2-7 gives the full variable domain: DVKVTQSSRYLVKRTGEKVFLECVQDMDHENMFWYRQDPGLGLRLIYFSYDVKMKEKGDIPEGYSVSREKKERFSLILESASTNQTSMYLCASSFFHEQYFGPGTRLTVT.

This clonotype has just one count. The chain recombines TRBV12-3 or TRBV12-4 with TRBJ1-5; D unclear. The V gene lost 3 bases and the J gene lost 4 bases, with 13 bases spanning the gap. There are 15 residues in the CDR3. For the CDR3, the DNA is TGTGCCAGCAGTTTGTGGCAGACCAGTAATCAGCCCCAGCATTTT. As protein: CASSLWQTSNQPQHF.

This clonotype was seen just once. The chain carries TRBV5-1 and TRBJ2-1; 7 bases align to TRBD1. Germline CDR1 is SGHRS and CDR2 is YFSETQ. This CDR3 region has 14 residues. With 1 base clipped from V and 9 bases from J, the junction kept 7 bases outside the gene matches. CDR3 in DNA: TGCGCCAGCAGCTTGCAACAGGGGTGGGGTGAGCAGTTCTTC. It yields the protein CASSLQQGWGEQFF.

There are many counts of this clonotype. The chain has TRBV12-3 or TRBV12-4 and TRBJ2-1; D tentatively reads TRBD1 or TRBD2 (5 bases each). There are 15 residues in the CDR3. The V and J ends lost 5 bases and 4 bases respectively, with 15 bases between them. The CDR3 is CASSRDPTLYNEQFF. For the CDR3, the DNA is TGTGCCAGCAGTCGGGACCCGACACTATACAATGAGCAGTTCTTC.

This clonotype was found many times. The chain is built from TRBV5-1 and TRBJ1-2, with D possibly matching TRBD1 (6 bases). V was cut by 7 bases and J by 2 bases, with 12 bases left in between. The CDR3 is 13 amino acids. CDR1 is SGHRS, CDR2 YFSETQ, per germline. CDR3 sequence reads: CASWDTVNYGYTF. CDR3 DNA sequence: TGCGCCAGCTGGGACACTGTGAACTATGGCTACACCTTC.

The chain carries TRBV30 and TRBJ1-5; 8 bases map to TRBD1. There are 15 residues in the CDR3. Germline values: CDR1 GTSNPN, CDR2 SVGIG (reference sequence). J gave up 1 base and V 1 base, and 3 bases lay outside the gene matches. The chain's CDR3 is CAWSGTGLSNQPQHF. In nucleotides, the CDR3 is TGTGCCTGGAGTGGGACAGGGCTAAGCAATCAGCCCCAGCATTTT. The whole variable domain, filled in from reference TRBV30 and TRBJ1-5, reads SQTIHQWPATLVQPVGSPLSLECTVEGTSNPNLYWYRQAAGRGLQLLFYSVGIGQISSEVPQNLSASRPQDRQFILSSKKLLLSDSGFYLCAWSGTGLSNQPQHFGDGTRLSIL.

The chain is built from TRBV7-9 and TRBJ2-7, with 10 positions matching TRBD2. Trimming removed 5 bases from V and 4 bases from J; junction bases left unmatched: 5. The CDR3 consists of 14 residues. The V gene's germline CDR1 is SEHNR and CDR2 FQNEAQ (reference sequence). DNA for the CDR3: TGTGCCAGCAGCCGGGAGCGGGAGGGGTACGAGCAGTACTTC. It specifies CASSREREGYEQYF. Drawing the rest from reference TRBV7-9 and TRBJ2-7, the complete variable domain is DTGVSQNPRHKITKRGQNVTFRCDPISEHNRLYWYRQTLGQGPEFLTYFQNEAQLEKSRLLSDRFSAERPKGSFSTLEIQRTEQGDSAMYLCASSREREGYEQYFGPGTRLTVT.

This clonotype was detected ten times or more. This chain uses TRBV6-5 with TRBJ2-5; D may be TRBD1 (6 bases). CDR1 is MNHEY and CDR2 is SVGAGI in the germline V gene. CDR3 length: 12 amino acids. Trimming shortened V by 8 bases and J by 1 base, and 8 bases separated the two germline ends. The CDR3 reads CASGRGQETQYF. The CDR3, as DNA: TGTGCCAGCGGCAGGGGCCAAGAGACCCAGTACTTC.

This clonotype occurred many times. The junction departs from the called germline gene at one end, perhaps through a read error. J is TRBJ2-7 and V is TRBV7-7; D is perhaps TRBD2 (5 bases). Germline loops: CDR1 SSHAT, CDR2 FNYEAQ (reference sequence). The CDR3 runs 15 residues. CDR3: CASSLEPGDGYEQYF. In nucleotides, the CDR3 is TGTGCTAGCAGCTTAGAGCCCGGGGATGGTTACGAGCAGTACTTC.

DNA of the CDR3: TGCAGTGCTGAAGGCCATGCACCGGGACAGGGGGCGAGAGAACTCAATCAGCCCCAGCATTTT. It is translated as CSAEGHAPGQGARELNQPQHF. This sequence joins TRBV20-1 and TRBJ1-5, with TRBD1 matching 12 bases. The junction had 23 bases not matched to a gene; V was cut back by 5 bases and J by 3 bases. The germline CDR1 and CDR2 sequences are DFQATT and SNEGSKA (reference sequence). This CDR3 region has 21 residues.

V usage is TRBV29-1 and J usage is TRBJ2-3; the match to TRBD1 covers 9 bases. Germline values: CDR1 SQVTM, CDR2 ANQGSEA. CDR3 length: 14 residues. Losses at the gene ends were 6 bases for V and 4 bases for J; bases not matched to a gene: 8. This chain's CDR3 is CSVRDRVRSDTQYF. The DNA of the CDR3 is TGCAGCGTGAGGGACAGGGTAAGATCAGATACGCAGTATTTT.

This rearrangement joins TRBV12-3 or TRBV12-4 to TRBJ2-5, with no clear D. V was pared by 3 bases and J by 2 bases, with 16 bases between. The CDR3 has 16 residues. The CDR3: CASSFLGPIRQETQYF. CDR3 DNA: TGTGCCAGCAGTTTCCTCGGACCCATTCGACAAGAGACCCAGTACTTC.

This clonotype has at least ten counts. A much larger clone lies a single base off, so this may be a read error. This sequence joins TRBV7-2 and TRBJ1-6, with D possibly matching TRBD1 (6 bases). The CDR3 is made up of 13 amino acids. Germline V gene data show CDR1 as SGHTA and CDR2 as FQGNSA. The DNA of the CDR3 is TGTGCCAGCAGCGGACAGATTAATTCACCCCGCCACTTT. Its translation: CASSGQINSPRHF.

The rearrangement uses TRBV6-1 and TRBJ1-1; D is unclear. The germline V gene encodes CDR1 MNHNS and CDR2 SASEGT. This CDR3 has 13 amino acids. V was clipped by 3 bases and J by 4 bases, with 9 bases between them. For the CDR3, the DNA is TGTGCCAGCAGTGAGGTGGTTAGCACTGAAGCTTTCTTT. It translates to CASSEVVSTEAFF.

This clonotype was detected ten times or more. The chain employs TRBV2 and TRBJ2-5; D gene unclear. V lost 2 bases, J lost 4 bases, and 11 bases lay in between. The CDR3 is made up of 14 amino acids. Germline V gene lookup returns CDR1 SNHLY and CDR2 FYNNEI. The CDR3 sequence: CASSELTTVETQYF. CDR3 coding DNA: TGTGCCAGCAGTGAATTGACCACGGTAGAGACCCAGTACTTC.

Ten or more counts support this clonotype. This chain joins TRBV7-8 and TRBJ2-7; possibly TRBD2 for D (6 bases). Germline values: CDR1 SGHVS, CDR2 FQNEAQ. Trimming removed 5 bases from V and 6 bases from J, with 17 bases in between. The CDR3 extends over 14 amino acids. CDR3 residues: CASSASTRAGEQYF. DNA of the CDR3: TGTGCCAGCAGCGCCTCGACTAGGGCGGGCGAGCAGTACTTC. Full variable domain (outside the CDR3, taken from reference TRBV7-8 and TRBJ2-7): GAGVSQSPRYKVAKRGQDVALRCDPISGHVSLFWYQQALGQGPEFLTYFQNEAQLDKSGLPSDRFFAERPEGSVSTLKIQRTQQEDSAVYLCASSASTRAGEQYFGPGTRLTVT.

The table lists this clonotype with many counts. The rearrangement links TRBV6-1 to TRBJ2-7, with D tentatively TRBD1 (5 bases). Germline loops: CDR1 MNHNS, CDR2 SASEGT. The CDR3 loop spans 14 amino acids. Trimming stripped 1 base from V and 4 bases from J, with 11 bases between. For the CDR3, the DNA is TGTGCCAGCAGTGAAGTCGTAGGGGTTTACGAGCAGTACTTC. Its translation is CASSEVVGVYEQYF.

The rearrangement uses TRBV4-3 and TRBJ2-2; no firm D call. Trimming removed 0 bases from V and 3 bases from J, with 5 bases in between. CDR1 and CDR2 from the germline V gene are LGHNA and YSLEER. The CDR3 consists of 14 residues. CDR3 DNA sequence: TGCGCCAGCAGCCAAGATTGGGACACCGGGGAGCTGTTTTTT. Its protein is CASSQDWDTGELFF.

The rearrangement links TRBV28 to TRBJ2-7; possible D gene TRBD1, 5 bases. The CDR3 totals 15 residues. The germline gives CDR1 MDHEN, CDR2 SYDVKM. V was pared by 7 bases and J by 4 bases, with 20 bases between. The CDR3 DNA sequence: TGTGCCAGCAAGATTCAGGGTACGGCTGGGTACGAGCAGTACTTC. It specifies CASKIQGTAGYEQYF. Together with reference TRBV28 and TRBJ2-7, the CDR3 gives the full variable domain: DVKVTQSSRYLVKRTGEKVFLECVQDMDHENMFWYRQDPGLGLRLIYFSYDVKMKEKGDIPEGYSVSREKKERFSLILESASTNQTSMYLCASKIQGTAGYEQYFGPGTRLTVT.

A few counts support this clonotype. The rearrangement links TRBV5-5 to TRBJ2-5; D may be TRBD1 (5 bases). From germline, CDR1 is SGHKS and CDR2 YYEKEE (reference sequence). This CDR3 is built from 14 residues. Between the trimmed V and J ends, which lost 1 base and 4 bases, there was a span of 11 bases. CDR3 nucleotides: TGTGCCAGCAGCTTGAAGGGGTTTATAGAGACCCAGTACTTC. Residues: CASSLKGFIETQYF.

The chain joins TRBV6-5 to TRBJ2-5; D call uncertain. This CDR3 has 11 amino acids. V shed 7 bases and J shed 5 bases, with 8 bases lying between them. CDR1 MNHEY and CDR2 SVGAGI come from the germline V gene. The CDR3 reads CASNRSETQYF. CDR3 DNA sequence: TGTGCCAGCAACCGCAGCGAGACCCAGTACTTC.

This clonotype was seen ten or more times. The chain has TRBV29-1 and TRBJ1-1, with 7 nucleotides matching TRBD1. V lost 3 bases, J lost 5 bases, and 9 bases stayed unmatched. CDR1 is SQVTM and CDR2 is ANQGSEA in the germline V gene. The CDR3 spans 14 residues. The CDR3 protein is CSVEGQMRRTEAFF. The CDR3 bases are TGCAGCGTTGAGGGACAGATGAGAAGGACTGAAGCTTTCTTT.

The sample holds many counts of this clonotype. V and J are TRBV9 and TRBJ2-3; the D call may be TRBD1 or TRBD2 (6 bases each). There are 13 residues in the CDR3. V shed 3 bases and J shed 5 bases, with 10 bases lying between them. CDR1 SGDLS and CDR2 YYNGEE come from the germline V gene. The CDR3 DNA reads TGTGCCAGCAGCGGGGGGGCGGTAGATACGCAGTATTTT. Amino acid sequence: CASSGGAVDTQYF.